These 17 T cell receptor beta chains came from one sample sequenced in a study of blood T cell repertoires in COVID-19. Clones were sequenced by immunoSEQ multiplex PCR, and TCRdb holds only the in-frame ones, with some missing. The sample consists of roughly 250,000 clones, about three quarters of them appearing once. Input material: peripheral blood. The receptors were gathered from an elderly woman with acute or convalescent COVID-19.

The V call is TRBV6-5, the J call TRBJ1-4; 7 nucleotides match TRBD1. Unmatched junction bases numbered 7, after V lost 8 bases and J lost 4 bases. The CDR3 loop spans 14 amino acids. Germline CDR1 and CDR2: MNHEY and SVGAGI. CDR3 DNA sequence: TGTGCCAGCCGAGGAGGGGGCATTAATGAAAAACTGTTTTTT. Translating it yields CASRGGGINEKLFF.

The rearrangement joins TRBV21-1 to TRBJ1-5; the D segment call TRBD1 is taken from the table without a DNA check. TRBV21-1 is given as a pseudogene. The CDR3 is 15 residues long. The CDR3 bases are TGTGCCAGCAGCGCCTATGACAGGGAAGGTCAGCCCCAGCATTTT. This gives the protein CASSAYDREGQPQHF.

The chain links TRBV2 to TRBJ2-1, with TRBD2 identical over 14 bases. The J segment lost 8 bases and the V segment lost 5 bases, leaving 8 bases of the junction unmatched. The germline V gene has CDR1 SNHLY and CDR2 FYNNEI. CDR3 length: 16 residues. The CDR3 sequence: CASSYGLAGGGYEQFF. Written as DNA, the CDR3 is TGTGCCAGCAGTTATGGACTAGCGGGAGGAGGGTATGAGCAGTTCTTC.

The V and J genes are TRBV12-5 and TRBJ1-3; D ambiguous. Trimming left V 7 bases short and J 5 bases short, with 21 bases between. CDR1 and CDR2 (germline): LGHNT, FRNRAP. The CDR3 extends over 16 amino acids. The CDR3 region is CASVPHLTVPRNTIYF. CDR3 nucleotide sequence: TGTGCTAGTGTTCCCCACCTAACAGTCCCCCGAAACACCATATATTTT.

In this sample, this clone turned up a few times. The V and J genes are TRBV25-1 and TRBJ2-2; 9 nucleotides agree with TRBD1. The CDR3 is made up of 15 amino acids. The junction had 9 bases not matched to a gene; V was cut back by 7 bases and J by 6 bases. The germline V gene has CDR1 MGHDK and CDR2 SYGVNS. DNA for the CDR3: TGTGCCAGCACCCCTGGACAGGGGTACCCCGGGGAGCTGTTTTTT. This translates into CASTPGQGYPGELFF.

This chain uses TRBV19 with TRBJ2-3, with D tentatively TRBD2 (5 bases). V gave up 10 bases and J gave up 0 bases, with 11 bases separating them. CDR1 is LNHDA, CDR2 SQIVND, per germline (reference sequence). This CDR3 contains 13 residues. The CDR3 DNA reads TGTGCCACTCGAGCGGCTAGCACAGATACGCAGTATTTT. This codes for CATRAASTDTQYF.

This clone was observed a few times. The V gene is TRBV2, the J gene TRBJ1-5; 9 bases are shared with TRBD1. The CDR3 is made up of 22 amino acids. Germline lookup yields CDR1 SNHLY and CDR2 FYNNEI. V lost 7 bases and J lost 3; bases outside the gene matches: 28. CDR3 in DNA: TGTGCCAGCACCCGTGCCCGGGCGGCCGGGACAGGGATTTCGGGTATCAATCAGCCCCAGCATTTT. Its translation is CASTRARAAGTGISGINQPQHF.

With respect to this clone: The identical CDR3 is also encoded by other nucleotide sequences in the sample. This sequence joins TRBV12-3 or TRBV12-4 and TRBJ1-2, with D tentatively TRBD1 (5 bases). This CDR3 region has 13 residues. V was pared by 5 bases and J by 5 bases, with 12 bases between. The CDR3 DNA reads TGTGCCAGCAGTCCCCAGGGAGGGTATGGCTACACCTTC. Protein: CASSPQGGYGYTF.

The sample holds a few counts of this clone. The V call is TRBV5-4, the J call TRBJ1-4; 9 nucleotides agree with TRBD1. The CDR3 runs to 14 residues. Germline assignment: CDR1 SGHNT and CDR2 YYREEE (reference sequence). The V segment lost 4 bases and the J segment 8 bases; nucleotides outside the gene matches: 6. In DNA form, the CDR3 reads TGTGCCAGCAGCCCGGGACAGGGAGAAGAAAAACTGTTTTTT. Amino acid sequence: CASSPGQGEEKLFF.

V is TRBV2 and J is TRBJ2-7; D is possibly TRBD1 (6 bases). Per the germline V gene, CDR1 is SNHLY and CDR2 is FYNNEI. V lost 3 bases, J lost 6 bases, and 12 bases lay in between. The CDR3 runs to 13 residues. CDR3 amino acids: CASSETGLGEQYF. The CDR3 bases are TGTGCCAGCAGTGAGACAGGCCTTGGCGAGCAGTACTTC.

The CDR3 bases are TGTGCTAGTGGTAAAGGACTAGCGGGGAAAGCAGATACGCAGTATTTT. It translates to CASGKGLAGKADTQYF. This chain joins TRBV12-5 and TRBJ2-3; 12 positions agree with TRBD2. The germline CDR1 and CDR2 sequences are LGHNT and FRNRAP. This CDR3 spans 16 amino acids. The V segment lost 5 bases and the J segment 4 bases; nucleotides outside the gene matches: 7.

V gene TRBV20-1 combines with J gene TRBJ1-6; D not certain. This CDR3 comprises 13 residues. V gave up 3 bases and J gave up 7 bases, with 10 bases separating them. CDR1 and CDR2 (germline): DFQATT, SNEGSKA (reference sequence). CDR3 residues: CSASGRGNSPLHF. CDR3 DNA: TGCAGTGCTAGTGGGCGCGGGAATTCACCCCTCCACTTT.

This clone has more than one count but fewer than ten. Germline is not matched at one junction end, which may reflect a read error. The chain combines TRBV6-5 with TRBJ1-4; weak D call: TRBD1 (5 bases). The CDR3 spans 15 residues. The V gene's germline CDR1 is MNHEY and CDR2 SVGAGI. DNA of the CDR3: TGTGCCAGCAGTACTACAGGACCGGGAGGTGAAAAGCTGTTTTTT. Encoded protein: CASSTTGPGGEKLFF.

The chain links TRBV2 to TRBJ2-1, with 8 positions matching TRBD2. The CDR3 length is 15 residues. The germline CDR1 and CDR2 sequences are SNHLY and FYNNEI. V shed 6 bases, J shed 1 base, and the junction held 5 bases outside the gene matches. DNA of the CDR3: TGTGCCAGCAGGGATAGCGGGGTGTCCTACAATGAGCAGTTCTTC. Protein sequence: CASRDSGVSYNEQFF.

This chain links TRBV5-6 with TRBJ1-1, with 10 bases identical to TRBD1. With V trimmed by 4 bases and J by 2 bases, 14 bases remained unmatched. The CDR3 loop spans 18 amino acids. Germline values: CDR1 SGHDT, CDR2 YYEEEE. DNA of the CDR3: TGTGCCAGCAGCCAAGACAGGGGGCGCCCAAGAAAAAACACTGAAGCTTTCTTT. Translated: CASSQDRGRPRKNTEAFF.

The chain joins TRBV2 to TRBJ1-6; 7 bases are a match to TRBD1. Germline CDR1 reads SNHLY; CDR2 reads FYNNEI. J gave up 5 bases and V 6 bases, and 7 bases lay outside the gene matches. The CDR3 extends over 15 amino acids. CDR3 sequence (DNA): TGTGCCAGCAGACTCCAGGGGGTTAATAATTCACCCCTCCACTTT. Residues: CASRLQGVNNSPLHF.

The chain combines TRBV5-6 with TRBJ1-2, with TRBD1 matching over 10 bases. The V gene end was trimmed by 0 bases and the J gene end by 4 bases; junction bases not matched to a gene: 3. The CDR3 extends over 15 amino acids. The germline gives CDR1 SGHDT, CDR2 YYEEEE. CDR3 coding DNA: TGTGCCAGCAGCTTGGTAGGGACAGGGGTCTATGGCTACACCTTC. It encodes CASSLVGTGVYGYTF.